This TCR beta chain was sequenced for a study of PD-1 blockade in classical Hodgkin lymphoma. The wider study: Each patient was given nivolumab 3 mg/kg through a vein every 2 weeks. The study, taken as a whole, reports: Patients starting nivolumab under 1 year after ASCT were excluded.

Sequencing used immunoSEQ multiplex PCR; TCRdb keeps in-frame clones, though not all of them. Among 25,000 to 35,000 clones listed, roughly 80% were seen once. Time point: cycle 4 day 1 (C4D1), after 6 weeks of nivolumab. In every patient, relapse followed autologous stem cell transplantation, while exposure to brentuximab vedotin differed. CD4+ T cells were purified from thawed PBMCs by negative selection. This CDR3 is 15 amino acids long. Trimming removed 3 bases at V and 2 bases at J, with 11 bases between. Germline V gives CDR1 MDHEN, CDR2 SYDVKM. Worth noting for this clone: Its antigen is not identified.

The chain recombines TRBV28 with TRBJ1-3, with D uncertain. This TCR was recovered from a human donor with classical Hodgkin lymphoma. This specimen consisted of CD4+ T cells from blood, obtained before the fourth cycle of nivolumab. The CDR3 loop reads CASSLGFLAGNTIYF. CDR3 in DNA: TGTGCCAGCAGTTTGGGATTTCTAGCTGGAAACACCATATATTTT.